What follows are 17 T cell receptor beta chains derived from one specimen sequenced in a study of regulatory T cells in long-lasting Graves disease. Time point denoted: newly diagnosed GD, antithyroid drugs for less than 3 months. Construction of the TCR library relied on RNA isolated from PBMCs. Researchers made TCR beta libraries by using iRepertoire HTBI primers and running Arm-PCR on CDR3 regions. TCRdb re-analysed the multiplex PCR reads in MiXCR, keeping a single row per CDR3 protein. The sample has around 320,000 distinct CDR3 sequences; 16% are singletons. These data were likewise used in another study, on T cells in Graves' hyperthyroidism and ophthalmopathy.

The sequencing used peripheral blood mononuclear cells (PBMCs), collected at new diagnosis, from a patient treated with antithyroid drugs. These receptors all stem from a man aged 35 to 55 with Graves disease.

The chain joins TRBV5-1 to TRBJ2-1, with TRBD2 matching over 12 bases. The CDR3 totals 23 residues. Germline lookup yields CDR1 SGHRS and CDR2 YFSETQ. The V gene end was trimmed by 2 bases and the J gene end by 0 bases; junction bases not matched to a gene: 21. CDR3 nucleotide sequence: TGCGCCAGCAGCTTCCTTGGGGGAGCCCTAGCGGGGGGGTTAGAAAGCTCCTACAATGAGCAGTTCTTC. This sequence encodes CASSFLGGALAGGLESSYNEQFF.

The chain joins TRBV4-1 to TRBJ1-4; TRBD1 might be the D (5 bases). Trimming pared 1 base from V and 10 bases from J, leaving 13 bases between. This CDR3 has 14 amino acids. Germline V CDR1 and CDR2: MGHRA, YSYEKL. DNA of the CDR3: TGCGCCAGCAGCCAAGTATTCGAGAGGGGAAAACTGTTTTTT. Protein sequence: CASSQVFERGKLFF.

The rearrangement uses TRBV6-1 and TRBJ1-4; possibly TRBD1 for D (5 bases). CDR1 and CDR2 from the germline V gene are MNHNS and SASEGT. V was clipped by 8 bases and J by 7 bases, with 14 bases between them. This CDR3 has 13 residues. Here the CDR3 DNA reads TGTGCCAGCGGGGAGTGGGGGATTGAAAAACTGTTTTTT. Translation gives CASGEWGIEKLFF.

This clonotype was seen many times. This chain connects TRBV5-6 to TRBJ1-1; TRBD1 is a possible D gene (5 bases). V was clipped by 4 bases and J by 4 bases, with 17 bases between them. This CDR3 is 15 amino acids long. Germline CDR1 SGHDT, CDR2 YYEEEE. Here the CDR3 reads CASSPGGGAGTEAFF. CDR3 sequence (DNA): TGTGCCAGCAGCCCAGGAGGTGGGGCTGGCACTGAAGCTTTCTTT.

In regard to this clonotype: It may be a read error: a sequence one base away is much more abundant. V gene TRBV12-3 or TRBV12-4 combines with J gene TRBJ2-3; D ambiguous. V gave up 7 bases and J gave up 4 bases, with 21 bases separating them. The length of the CDR3 is 16 residues. The CDR3 DNA reads as TGTGCCAGCAAGGCTTCTCACTTTGCGAGCGCAGATACGCAGTATTTT. This codes for CASKASHFASADTQYF.

This clonotype was counted at least ten times. The rearrangement uses TRBV30 and TRBJ1-1, with D unresolved. Trimming took off 1 base at V and 4 bases at J, with 10 bases between the two ends. Germline CDR1 and CDR2: GTSNPN and SVGIG (reference sequence). The CDR3 contains 13 residues. The CDR3 loop reads CAWSGALGTEAFF. For the CDR3, the DNA is TGTGCCTGGAGTGGGGCCCTTGGCACTGAAGCTTTCTTT. Based on the CDR3 plus reference TRBV30 and TRBJ1-1, the full variable domain is SQTIHQWPATLVQPVGSPLSLECTVEGTSNPNLYWYRQAAGRGLQLLFYSVGIGQISSEVPQNLSASRPQDRQFILSSKKLLLSDSGFYLCAWSGALGTEAFFGQGTRLTVV.

The genes are TRBV9 and TRBJ2-7; D gene unclear. V lost 8 bases and J 2 bases, leaving 17 bases between the germline ends. Germline assignment: CDR1 SGDLS and CDR2 YYNGEE. The length of the CDR3 is 14 residues. The DNA of the CDR3 is TGTGCCAGTTCAAGGCAGGACCTACCCTACGAGCAGTACTTC. Translated: CASSRQDLPYEQYF.

This clonotype appeared a few times. In DNA, the CDR3 is TGTGCCAGCAGCTTAGTTGGGCAGGGGGAGACCCAGTACTTC. The encoded protein is CASSLVGQGETQYF. V is TRBV11-2 and J is TRBJ2-5, with D perhaps matching TRBD1 (6 bases). The V gene lost 1 base and the J gene lost 5 bases, with 11 bases spanning the gap. This CDR3 has 14 residues. CDR1 SGHAT and CDR2 FQNNGV come from the germline V gene.

The rearrangement joins TRBV5-1 to TRBJ1-5; the D gene is possibly TRBD1 (6 bases). Trimming cost V 0 bases and J 6 bases, with 10 bases left between them. The CDR3 extends over 14 amino acids. Germline CDR1 and CDR2: SGHRS and YFSETQ. The CDR3 nucleotides read TGCGCCAGCAGCTTGGGGGGGCCGGGTCAGCCCCAGCATTTT. This codes for CASSLGGPGQPQHF.

In its sample, this clonotype was seen many times. The genes are TRBV7-9 and TRBJ2-5; no clear D. The CDR3 runs 13 residues. Per the germline V gene, CDR1 is SEHNR and CDR2 is FQNEAQ (reference sequence). The germline V and J ends were trimmed by 4 bases and 7 bases, with 13 bases remaining between them. For the CDR3, the DNA is TGTGCCAGCAGCTACCGGACCGCTGGGACCCAGTACTTC. Protein sequence: CASSYRTAGTQYF.

This sequence joins TRBV7-3 and TRBJ2-1; 8 bases line up with TRBD2. The CDR3 loop spans 13 amino acids. V shed 5 bases and J 7 bases; nucleotides not matched to a gene: 4. The germline V gene encodes CDR1 SGHTA and CDR2 FQGTGA. The CDR3 sequence: CASSRLAGNEQFF. The CDR3 DNA is TGTGCCAGCAGCCGGTTAGCGGGGAATGAGCAGTTCTTC.

This clonotype was picked up a small number of times. The chain carries TRBV6-1 and TRBJ2-4; D tentatively fits TRBD1 or TRBD2 (5 bases each). This CDR3 comprises 12 residues. Germline CDR1 reads MNHNS; CDR2 reads SASEGT. The V end was cut by 11 bases, the J end by 4 bases, with 12 bases between. The CDR3 reads CAVRDPKNIQYF. The CDR3 coding sequence is TGTGCCGTCCGGGACCCAAAAAACATTCAGTACTTC.

This clonotype was seen at least ten times. This sequence joins TRBV11-1 and TRBJ2-7, with 7 nucleotides matching TRBD2. Trimming took 5 bases from V and 3 from J; bases not matched to a gene: 4. The CDR3 extends over 13 amino acids. Germline V gives CDR1 SGHAT, CDR2 FQDESV (reference sequence). CDR3 region: CASSQGGVYEQYF. DNA of the CDR3: TGTGCCAGCAGCCAGGGAGGGGTCTACGAGCAGTACTTC.

There are many counts of this clonotype. This chain joins TRBV7-9 and TRBJ2-3; 8 positions match TRBD2. The CDR3 consists of 16 residues. CDR1 and CDR2 (germline): SEHNR, FQNEAQ (reference sequence). With V trimmed by 4 bases and J by 0 bases, 6 bases remained unmatched. The CDR3 is CASSSLLAASTDTQYF. The CDR3, as DNA: TGTGCCAGCAGCTCCTTACTAGCGGCTAGCACAGATACGCAGTATTTT.

This clonotype was seen repeatedly, ten times or more. The chain carries TRBV7-3 and TRBJ1-1; unclear D gene. V lost 5 bases and J 1 base, leaving 11 bases between the germline ends. The CDR3 contains 14 residues. Germline assignment: CDR1 SGHTA and CDR2 FQGTGA. The CDR3 DNA follows: TGTGCCAGCAGCCGCGGCGGGCAGAACACTGAAGCTTTCTTT. Protein product: CASSRGGQNTEAFF.

This clonotype came up many times. The chain links TRBV5-1 to TRBJ2-1; TRBD2 agrees at 8 bases. CDR1 SGHRS and CDR2 YFSETQ come from the germline V gene. This CDR3 contains 15 residues. Losses at the gene ends were 0 bases for V and 8 bases for J; bases not matched to a gene: 7. CDR3 DNA sequence: TGCGCCAGCAGCTTGGGGACTAGCCGGTTCGATGAGCAGTTCTTC. Translating it yields CASSLGTSRFDEQFF.

The V and J genes are TRBV7-2 and TRBJ1-1, with a weak D call TRBD1 (6 bases). The V end was cut by 5 bases, the J end by 5 bases, with 21 bases between. CDR1 is SGHTA, CDR2 FQGNSA, per germline. The CDR3 covers 16 residues. This CDR3 is CASSISGRGVWTEAFF. For the CDR3, the DNA is TGTGCCAGCAGCATATCCGGAAGGGGGGTTTGGACTGAAGCTTTCTTT.